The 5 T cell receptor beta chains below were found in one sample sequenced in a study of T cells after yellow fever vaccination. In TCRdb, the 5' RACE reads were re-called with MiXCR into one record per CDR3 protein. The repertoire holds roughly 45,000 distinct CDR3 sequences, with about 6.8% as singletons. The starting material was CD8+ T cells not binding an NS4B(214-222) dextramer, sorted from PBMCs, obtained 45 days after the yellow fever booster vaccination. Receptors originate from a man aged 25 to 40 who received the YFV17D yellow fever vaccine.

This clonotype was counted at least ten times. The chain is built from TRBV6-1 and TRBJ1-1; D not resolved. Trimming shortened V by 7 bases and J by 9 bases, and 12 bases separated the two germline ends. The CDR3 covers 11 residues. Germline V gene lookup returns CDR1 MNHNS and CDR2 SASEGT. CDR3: CASTSGPQAFF. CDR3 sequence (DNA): TGTGCCAGCACCTCGGGTCCTCAAGCTTTCTTT.

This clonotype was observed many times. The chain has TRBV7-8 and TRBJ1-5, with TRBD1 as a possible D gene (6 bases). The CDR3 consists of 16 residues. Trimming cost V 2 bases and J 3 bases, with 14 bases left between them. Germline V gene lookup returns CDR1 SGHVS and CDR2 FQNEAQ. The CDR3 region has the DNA TGTGCCAGCAGCTTAACCCCCAGGGGCCTCAATCAGCCCCAGCATTTT. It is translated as CASSLTPRGLNQPQHF.

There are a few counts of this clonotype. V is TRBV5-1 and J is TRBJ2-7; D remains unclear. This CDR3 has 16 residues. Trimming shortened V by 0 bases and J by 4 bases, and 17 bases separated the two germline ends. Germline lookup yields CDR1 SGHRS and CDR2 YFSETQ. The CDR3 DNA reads TGCGCCAGCAGCTTGGTCCCCGTTGATTCCGGGTACGAGCAGTACTTC. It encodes CASSLVPVDSGYEQYF.

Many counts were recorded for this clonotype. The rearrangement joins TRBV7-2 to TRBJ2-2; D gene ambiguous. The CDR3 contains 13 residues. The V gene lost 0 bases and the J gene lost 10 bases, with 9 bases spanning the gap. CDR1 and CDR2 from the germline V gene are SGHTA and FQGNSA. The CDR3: CASSLAVAPELFF. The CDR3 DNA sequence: TGTGCCAGCAGCTTAGCGGTGGCGCCGGAGCTGTTTTTT.

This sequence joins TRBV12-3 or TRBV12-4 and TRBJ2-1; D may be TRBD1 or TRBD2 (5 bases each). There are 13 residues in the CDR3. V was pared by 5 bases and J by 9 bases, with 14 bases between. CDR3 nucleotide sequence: TGTGCCAGCAGTGGGACCGGCCGGACTGAGCAGTTCTTC. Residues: CASSGTGRTEQFF.